This TCR beta chain emerged from a study of cytomegalovirus exposure and HLA in healthy donors. Primers for the PCR totalled 60 Vbeta and 13 Jbeta. This table comes from immunoSEQ multiplex PCR, and its TCRdb copy is limited to in-frame clones, with some not included. The sample totals approximately 190,000 clones. For this clone: Its antigen remains unknown.

Study-wide findings and caveats: Certain sequence variants were highly shared and formed a cluster, and this cluster was likely a sequencing artifact.

Germline CDR1 MNHEY, CDR2 SVGAGI. V dropped 5 bases and J dropped 3 bases, with 10 bases sitting between them. The CDR3 runs to 13 residues. The TCR was taken from a boy aged 10-17 years in good health and CMV-seronegative. Sequencing was carried out using PBMCs. This rearrangement joins TRBV6-5 to TRBJ1-1; D possibly corresponds to TRBD1 (6 bases). CDR3 protein: CASSATGYTEAFF. In DNA, the CDR3 is TGTGCCAGCAGTGCTACAGGGTACACTGAAGCTTTCTTT.